This T cell receptor beta chain was profiled in a study of CD8 T cells in Susac syndrome. Only one count was recorded for this clonotype. Trimming took 0 bases from V and 4 from J; bases not matched to a gene: 5. CDR1 and CDR2 from the germline V gene are MNHEY and SMNVEV (reference sequence). There are 16 residues in the CDR3. Random hexamers served to reverse transcribe about 0.45 to 1 ug RNA. MiXCR, applied by TCRdb to the immunoSEQ multiplex PCR reads, yields one record per CDR3 protein. The sample lists more than 150,000 distinct CDR3 sequences, 95% seen once, with less than 0.2% in the top ten. The source is a human donor with Susac syndrome. V and J are TRBV27 and TRBJ2-1; 8 bases agree with TRBD2. The sequencing sample was made of CD8+ T cells from PBMCs. The CDR3 here is CASSLSGSGKYNEQFF. CDR3 DNA sequence: TGTGCCAGCAGTTTATCGGGTAGCGGGAAGTACAATGAGCAGTTCTTC.